This T cell receptor (beta chain) was sequenced in a study of blood T cell repertoires in COVID-19. In Seattle, patients joined the study during active infection and were tracked longitudinally. The method was immunoSEQ multiplex PCR; TCRdb's version includes in-frame clones alone and lacks a portion of them. The sample records about 160,000 clones, roughly 84% being singletons. Germline assignment: CDR1 MNHEY and CDR2 SMNVEV (reference sequence). The ends lost 5 bases at V and 11 bases at J; junction bases unmatched: 6. CDR3 length: 12 residues. Details on this clone: Distinct nucleotide sequences in the sample also encode this CDR3.

This TCR was sampled from a woman aged 55-75 years with COVID-19, enrolled during active disease. V usage is TRBV27 and J usage is TRBJ1-1; 9 bases fit TRBD1. The sequencing sample was made of peripheral blood. Here the CDR3 reads CASSPGTGSAFF. The CDR3 DNA is TGTGCCAGCAGTCCAGGGACAGGGTCGGCTTTCTTT.